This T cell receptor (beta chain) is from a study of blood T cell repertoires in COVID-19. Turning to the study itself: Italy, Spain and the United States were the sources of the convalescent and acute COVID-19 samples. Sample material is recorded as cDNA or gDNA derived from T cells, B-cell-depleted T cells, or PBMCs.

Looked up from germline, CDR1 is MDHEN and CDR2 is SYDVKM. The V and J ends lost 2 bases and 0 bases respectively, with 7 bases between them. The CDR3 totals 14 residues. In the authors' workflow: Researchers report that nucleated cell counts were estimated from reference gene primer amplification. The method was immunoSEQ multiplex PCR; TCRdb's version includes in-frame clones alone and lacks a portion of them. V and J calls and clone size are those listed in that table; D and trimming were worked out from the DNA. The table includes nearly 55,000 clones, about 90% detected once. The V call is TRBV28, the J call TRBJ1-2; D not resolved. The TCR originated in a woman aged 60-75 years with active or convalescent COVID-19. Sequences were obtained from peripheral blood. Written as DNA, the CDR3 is TGTGCCAGCAGTTTAGTCGACACTAACTATGGCTACACCTTC. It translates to CASSLVDTNYGYTF.